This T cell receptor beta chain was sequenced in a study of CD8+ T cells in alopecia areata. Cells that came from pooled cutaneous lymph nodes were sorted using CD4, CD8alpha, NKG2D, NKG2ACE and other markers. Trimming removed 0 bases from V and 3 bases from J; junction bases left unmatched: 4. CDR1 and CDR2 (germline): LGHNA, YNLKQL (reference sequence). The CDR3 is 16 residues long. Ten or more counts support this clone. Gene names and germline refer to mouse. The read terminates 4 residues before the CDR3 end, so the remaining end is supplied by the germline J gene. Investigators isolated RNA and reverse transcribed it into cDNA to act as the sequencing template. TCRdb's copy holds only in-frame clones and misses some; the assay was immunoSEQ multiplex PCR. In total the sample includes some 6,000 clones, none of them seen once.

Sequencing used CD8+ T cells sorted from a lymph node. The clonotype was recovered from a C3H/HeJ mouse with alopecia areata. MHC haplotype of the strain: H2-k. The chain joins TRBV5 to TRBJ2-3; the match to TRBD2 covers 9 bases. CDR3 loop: CASSQDLWGGAETLYF. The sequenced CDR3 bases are TGTGCCAGCAGCCAAGATCTCTGGGGGGGAGCAGAA.